A single T cell receptor beta chain is shown here with its context. Its specificity is unknown. This CDR3 is built from 15 residues. Deletions cut 0 bases from V and 6 bases from J, with 15 bases between. Per the germline V gene, CDR1 is WNHNN and CDR2 is SYGVQD (reference sequence). The sample originates from a study of OX40 agonist ivuxolimab in advanced cancers. For the study at large: Patients in dose escalation had liver, melanoma, kidney or head and neck cancers. At about 82% male, the cohort had a mean age of 60 years, ranging from about 20 to 79. General study findings and limits: There was clonal expansion of CD4+ and CD8+ blood T cells by week 6 at 0.1 to 3.0 mg/kg.

Repertoires were generated with immunoSEQ multiplex PCR, while TCRdb's copy carries only in-frame clones and drops some. The sample lists tens of thousands of clones; over 80% were seen once. Sequencing used CD4+ or CD8+ T cells sorted from blood, obtained in a trial of the OX40 agonist ivuxolimab. The V gene is TRBV10-1, the J gene TRBJ2-7; D might be TRBD1 (6 bases). The source of this sequence is an adult with an advanced solid tumor such as melanoma, head and neck, liver or kidney cancer. CDR3 DNA sequence: TGCGCCAGCAGTGAGTCGAGACAGGCCGCGCTCGAGCAGTACTTC. Protein: CASSESRQAALEQYF.